This passage covers 20 T cell receptor beta chains from one sample sequenced in a study of blood T cell repertoires in COVID-19. TCRdb's table, derived via immunoSEQ multiplex PCR, lists solely in-frame clones and lacks some. Counted here are roughly 110,000 clones, around 85% occurring once; the ten biggest clones make up 13%. Sample: peripheral blood. These receptors all come from a human donor in a cohort sampled during active COVID-19.

The chain has TRBV7-2 and TRBJ1-1, with TRBD1 matching 8 bases. With V trimmed by 5 bases and J by 3 bases, 8 bases remained unmatched. CDR1 SGHTA and CDR2 FQGNSA come from the germline V gene. The CDR3 has 15 amino acids. CDR3 DNA: TGTGCCAGCAGCCGCAGGGGGCGTGGGGACACTGAAGCTTTCTTT. Its protein is CASSRRGRGDTEAFF.

This chain links TRBV6-2 or TRBV6-3 with TRBJ1-6; D gene unclear. Germline V gene data show CDR1 as MNHEY and CDR2 as SVGEGT. The CDR3 has 16 amino acids. The V gene lost 2 bases and the J gene lost 7 bases, with 15 bases spanning the gap. The CDR3 sequence is CASSYPRGSGNSPLHF. The CDR3 DNA reads as TGTGCCAGCAGTTACCCCCGGGGTTCGGGCAATTCACCCCTCCACTTT.

The chain employs TRBV28 and TRBJ2-1, with a weak D call TRBD2 (7 bases). This CDR3 spans 15 amino acids. Germline V lookup: CDR1 MDHEN, CDR2 SYDVKM. V lost 2 bases and J lost 9, with 17 bases in between. In DNA form, the CDR3 reads TGTGCCAGCAGTTTAGGAGGGGGGGTTAATATTGAGCAGTTCTTC. Its protein product is CASSLGGGVNIEQFF.

This chain links TRBV19 with TRBJ1-2; D uncertain. Germline V gives CDR1 LNHDA, CDR2 SQIVND (reference sequence). Between the trimmed V and J ends, which lost 3 bases and 6 bases, there was a span of 17 bases. The CDR3 contains 15 residues. The CDR3 region has the DNA TGTGCCAGTAGTATGCACTCGAGCGGGCAGGATGGCTACACCTTC. This sequence encodes CASSMHSSGQDGYTF.

This clone was detected only a few times. This rearrangement joins TRBV10-3 to TRBJ2-5; unclear D gene. Trimming shortened V by 0 bases and J by 5 bases, and 4 bases separated the two germline ends. The CDR3 extends over 12 amino acids. CDR1 and CDR2 from the germline V gene are ENHRY and SYGVKD. CDR3 sequence reads: CAISESRETQYF. The CDR3 bases are TGTGCCATCAGTGAGTCCCGGGAGACCCAGTACTTC.

J is TRBJ1-6 and V is TRBV4-3; D gene ambiguous. V dropped 0 bases and J dropped 10 bases, with 13 bases sitting between them. The CDR3 consists of 15 residues. Germline CDR1 reads LGHNA; CDR2 reads YSLEER. The CDR3 bases are TGCGCCAGCAGCCAAGAGGAAATCGCACAGTCACCCCTCCACTTT. Its protein product is CASSQEEIAQSPLHF.

The chain uses TRBV10-3 and TRBJ2-1, with TRBD2 matching over 13 bases. Unmatched junction bases numbered 9, after V lost 6 bases and J lost 10 bases. Germline V gene data show CDR1 as ENHRY and CDR2 as SYGVKD. The CDR3 is made up of 15 amino acids. This CDR3 reads CAISQTSGGTGEQFF. In DNA form, the CDR3 reads TGTGCCATCAGCCAGACTAGCGGGGGGACTGGGGAGCAGTTCTTC.

V is TRBV9 and J is TRBJ2-1; D perhaps matches TRBD2 (6 bases). Germline CDR1 is SGDLS and CDR2 is YYNGEE. This CDR3 has 15 residues. Trimming left V 4 bases short and J 1 base short, with 12 bases between. In nucleotides, the CDR3 is TGTGCCAGCAGCCCCGGGGGTACTTCCTACAATGAGCAGTTCTTC. It translates to CASSPGGTSYNEQFF.

The chain carries TRBV29-1 and TRBJ2-2; D may be TRBD1 (6 bases). The CDR3 has 14 amino acids. The germline gives CDR1 SQVTM, CDR2 ANQGSEA. Trimming cost V 2 bases and J 0 bases, with 7 bases left between them. CDR3 in amino acids: CSVEQGPNTGELFF. The CDR3 DNA sequence: TGCAGCGTTGAACAGGGGCCGAACACCGGGGAGCTGTTTTTT.

This chain links TRBV29-1 with TRBJ1-2, with D tentatively TRBD1 (6 bases). The CDR3 spans 12 residues. The V gene's germline CDR1 is SQVTM and CDR2 ANQGSEA. Trimming removed 7 bases at V and 7 bases at J, with 16 bases between. The CDR3 spells CSAFKGVGGYTF. CDR3 nucleotide sequence: TGCAGCGCCTTCAAGGGGGTAGGTGGCTACACCTTC.

The V and J genes are TRBV10-3 and TRBJ2-1; a possible D gene is TRBD2 (5 bases). Trimming pared 0 bases from V and 4 bases from J, leaving 13 bases between. The CDR3 runs to 16 residues. Germline V gives CDR1 ENHRY, CDR2 SYGVKD. The DNA of the CDR3 is TGTGCCATCAGTGAGTCGAGGGCAGCCATTTACAATGAGCAGTTCTTC. Amino acid sequence: CAISESRAAIYNEQFF.

The gene calls are TRBV10-3 and TRBJ1-3; D call uncertain. The CDR3 is 16 residues long. V was trimmed by 0 bases and J by 6 bases, leaving 15 bases between them. Germline V gene sequence: CDR1 ENHRY, CDR2 SYGVKD. The CDR3 region is CAISESVHTDPNTIYF. The CDR3 DNA reads as TGTGCCATCAGTGAGTCGGTACACACAGATCCAAACACCATATATTTT.

The rearrangement joins TRBV6-5 to TRBJ1-5; D perhaps matches TRBD1 (6 bases). Per germline, CDR1 MNHEY and CDR2 SVGAGI. This CDR3 is 13 amino acids long. The V and J ends lost 6 bases and 3 bases respectively, with 9 bases between them. As DNA, the CDR3 is TGTGCCAGCAGGGACAGCGACAATCAGCCCCAGCATTTT. Its protein product is CASRDSDNQPQHF.

A word on this clone: The same CDR3 also results from other DNA sequences found in this sample. The rearrangement links TRBV18 to TRBJ2-3, with 9 positions matching TRBD1. V dropped 3 bases and J dropped 0; count of bases not matched to a gene: 1. The V gene's germline CDR1 is KGHSH and CDR2 LQKENI. This CDR3 region has 15 residues. As DNA, the CDR3 is TGTGCCAGCTCACCCGGACAGGGGAGCACAGATACGCAGTATTTT. Protein product: CASSPGQGSTDTQYF.

The chain joins TRBV3-1 (or the pseudogene TRBV3-2) to TRBJ2-6, with D maybe TRBD1 (6 bases). Germline V gives CDR1 LGHDT, CDR2 YNNKEL (reference sequence). The length of the CDR3 is 15 residues. Trimming took off 3 bases at V and 1 base at J, with 7 bases between the two ends. The CDR3 here is CASSHTGSGANVLTF. The CDR3 DNA follows: TGTGCCAGCAGCCATACAGGGTCTGGGGCCAACGTCCTGACTTTC.

The rearrangement uses TRBV5-8 and TRBJ1-2; TRBD1 agrees at 7 bases. V shed 4 bases, J shed 8 bases, and the junction held 11 bases outside the gene matches. This CDR3 contains 14 residues. CDR1 is SGHTS, CDR2 YDEGEE, per germline. CDR3 region: CASSGPTGVQGYTF. CDR3 coding DNA: TGTGCCAGCAGCGGACCCACAGGGGTGCAGGGCTACACCTTC.

The rearrangement joins TRBV2 to TRBJ1-3; a possible D gene is TRBD1 (5 bases). CDR3 length equals 14 residues. Looked up from germline, CDR1 is SNHLY and CDR2 is FYNNEI. V lost 6 bases to trimming and J lost 1 base, with 10 bases between them. Written as DNA, the CDR3 is TGTGCCAGCAGGTCGGGGGGGTCTGGAAACACCATATATTTT. Residues: CASRSGGSGNTIYF.

The V gene is TRBV24-1, the J gene TRBJ2-7, with D possibly matching TRBD2 (6 bases). Trimming pared 8 bases from V and 3 bases from J, leaving 13 bases between. The CDR3 is made up of 13 amino acids. Germline-derived CDR1 and CDR2 are KGHDR and SFDVKD. This CDR3 is CATIGTPVYEQYF. In DNA form, the CDR3 reads TGTGCCACCATTGGGACTCCCGTCTACGAGCAGTACTTC.

The chain has TRBV5-4 and TRBJ2-5; 11 bases match TRBD2. The CDR3 loop spans 17 amino acids. In germline, CDR1 is SGHNT, CDR2 YYREEE (reference sequence). Trimming took 4 bases from V and 5 from J; bases not matched to a gene: 13. This chain's CDR3 is CASSPSGLAGGPETQYF. The CDR3 DNA follows: TGTGCCAGCAGCCCCTCGGGTCTAGCGGGGGGTCCGGAGACCCAGTACTTC.

The gene calls are TRBV19 and TRBJ1-1; weak D call: TRBD1 (5 bases). In germline, CDR1 is LNHDA, CDR2 SQIVND (reference sequence). The CDR3 sequence is 14 residues long. Deletions cut 2 bases from V and 11 bases from J, with 18 bases between. The CDR3 here is CASSITGTPSLAFF. In DNA form, the CDR3 reads TGTGCCAGTAGTATAACCGGGACTCCGTCACTTGCTTTCTTT.